This paragraph reports one T cell receptor beta chain. Its antigen is unidentified. Naivety among CD8 cells was defined by CD45RO negativity and positive CCR7 selection, thereby excluding terminally differentiated effector memory CD45RA+ cells. The ends lost 4 bases at V and 5 bases at J; junction bases unmatched: 6. The CDR3 is 16 amino acids. Germline CDR1 SGDLS, CDR2 YYNGEE. These data are taken from a study of shared clonotypes between healthy human individuals. Study findings and constraints: Even with large depth, rarefaction showed that sorted-subset sequencing was incomplete.

Generated by immunoSEQ multiplex PCR, the TCRdb table keeps only in-frame clones and is missing some. There are hundreds of thousands of clones in the sample; nearly 98% occur only once, and 0.3% lies in the top ten. The TCR was taken from a man aged 25-45 years in good health. V usage is TRBV9 and J usage is TRBJ2-3, with 14 bases identical to TRBD2. Sequenced material: naive CD8+ T cells sorted from blood. This chain's CDR3 is CASSPRLAGGVDTQYF. The CDR3 nucleotides read TGTGCCAGCAGCCCGAGACTAGCGGGAGGGGTAGATACGCAGTATTTT.